Listed here is a single T cell receptor beta chain. The data were taken from a study of blood T cell repertoires in COVID-19. Study overall: The origin of the acute and convalescent COVID-19 samples was the United States, Italy and Spain. From T cells, B-cell-depleted T cells, or PBMCs came the material, which was cDNA or gDNA.

The V gene's germline CDR1 is MDHEN and CDR2 SYDVKM. CDR3 length equals 11 residues. V lost 8 bases and J lost 7; bases outside the gene matches: 4. Original processing methods: Researchers report that nucleated cell counts were estimated from reference gene primer amplification. TCRdb's table, derived via immunoSEQ multiplex PCR, lists solely in-frame clones and lacks some. V, J and clone size are those of that table, while D and trimming were read from the DNA. The sample gives about 94,000 clones, about 82% of which show up once; 10% to 15% is in the top ten. The chain carries TRBV28 and TRBJ1-2, with TRBD1 identical over 7 bases. Sequences were obtained from peripheral blood. The origin of this receptor is a woman aged 60 to 75 in a cohort sampled during active or convalescent COVID-19. CDR3 residues: CASGRTGGYTF. DNA for the CDR3: TGTGCCAGCGGCCGGACAGGTGGCTACACCTTC.